The clone carrying this T cell receptor (beta chain) turned up a few times. The antigen is not known. This sample was included in a study of beta chain features in type 1 diabetes. The study, taken as a whole, reports: When VDJ junctions were examined, type 1 diabetes patients showed fewer insertions and more deletions.

All of the isolated RNA was reverse transcribed, so expressed TCRB transcripts were sequenced. TCRdb keeps only in-frame clones here, not all; method: immunoSEQ multiplex PCR. The repertoire holds 450,000 or so clones, with about 10% as singletons. V lost 1 base to trimming and J lost 4 bases, with 6 bases between them. The germline V gene has CDR1 SGHTA and CDR2 FQGTGA. The CDR3 totals 13 residues. The sequenced sample consisted of naive CD4+ T cells from blood. This clonotype was sampled from a woman in her late teens or twenties in good health. V gene TRBV7-3 combines with J gene TRBJ2-3; D call uncertain. The CDR3 loop is CASSLKFADTQYF. In nucleotides, the CDR3 is TGTGCCAGCAGCTTAAAGTTCGCAGATACGCAGTATTTT.